Below are 26 T cell receptor beta chains sequenced from a single sample in a study of shared clonotypes between healthy human individuals. Produced via immunoSEQ multiplex PCR; TCRdb's table is partial and in-frame only. The sample records around 510,000 clones, around 76% being singletons. Sequenced material: PBMCs. Receptors originate from a woman between 35 and 50 years old in good health. Some clones in this sample may be carry-over from other donors' samples.

The V gene is TRBV9, the J gene TRBJ2-1; tentatively, D is TRBD1 or TRBD2 (5 bases each). The V gene's germline CDR1 is SGDLS and CDR2 YYNGEE. V was cut by 2 bases and J by 10 bases, with 19 bases left in between. The CDR3 runs 15 residues. For the CDR3, the DNA is TGTGCCAGCAGCGTCGCCTTAGCTTCCGAGGGGGAGCAGTTCTTC. Encoded protein: CASSVALASEGEQFF.

The V gene is TRBV29-1, the J gene TRBJ2-1, with a tentative D call TRBD2 (6 bases). The germline gives CDR1 SQVTM, CDR2 ANQGSEA. This CDR3 region has 13 residues. Deletions cut 3 bases from V and 6 bases from J, with 12 bases between. The CDR3 reads CSVEGGASNEQFF. CDR3 coding DNA: TGCAGCGTTGAGGGAGGCGCCAGCAATGAGCAGTTCTTC.

This sequence joins TRBV28 and TRBJ2-5; no firm D call. This CDR3 spans 14 amino acids. V lost 2 bases to trimming and J lost 5 bases, with 12 bases between them. Germline lookup yields CDR1 MDHEN and CDR2 SYDVKM. The CDR3 sequence: CASSLIGSRETQYF. In nucleotides, the CDR3 is TGTGCCAGCAGTTTAATCGGGTCTCGGGAGACCCAGTACTTC.

This clone was seen once. A read error may be the cause here, since a much bigger clone is one base away. The V gene is TRBV28, the J gene TRBJ2-7; no definite D call. The length of the CDR3 is 15 residues. Trimming shortened V by 4 bases and J by 4 bases, and 17 bases separated the two germline ends. Germline-derived CDR1 and CDR2 are MDHEN and SYDVKM. The CDR3 coding sequence is TGTGCCAGCAGTTCCGACGGGTTTAGGCCTTACGAGCAGTACTTC. It translates to CASSSDGFRPYEQYF.

The genes are TRBV9 and TRBJ2-7; TRBD2 aligns across 7 bases. This CDR3 is built from 16 residues. Germline assignment: CDR1 SGDLS and CDR2 YYNGEE. V dropped 0 bases and J dropped 7; count of bases not matched to a gene: 13. CDR3 nucleotides: TGTGCCAGCAGCGTAGGTAGCGGGCGGTCTCCGGTTGAGCAGTACTTC. Translating it yields CASSVGSGRSPVEQYF.

The chain links TRBV19 to TRBJ2-7; no clear D gene. This CDR3 contains 13 residues. V lost 5 bases and J 4 bases, leaving 12 bases between the germline ends. Germline V gene data show CDR1 as LNHDA and CDR2 as SQIVND (reference sequence). The CDR3 coding sequence is TGTGCCAGTAGTGACCAATCCGGATACGAGCAGTACTTC. Its translation: CASSDQSGYEQYF.

The table lists this clone with a few counts. One end of the junction does not line up with germline, which may come from a read error. The rearrangement links TRBV7-9 to TRBJ2-1; TRBD2 matches at 10 bases. Per the germline V gene, CDR1 is SEHNR and CDR2 is FQNEAQ (reference sequence). The CDR3 loop spans 15 amino acids. CDR3 amino acids: CVSSPLAGGYNEQFF. As DNA, the CDR3 is TGTGTCAGCAGCCCATTAGCGGGAGGCTACAATGAGCAGTTCTTC.

This clone was found once. The genes are TRBV9 and TRBJ1-2; maybe TRBD1 (5 bases). Trimming took off 1 base at V and 8 bases at J, with 12 bases between the two ends. The germline CDR1 and CDR2 sequences are SGDLS and YYNGEE. The CDR3 is 13 residues long. The CDR3 bases are TGTGCCAGCAGCGTATCAGGGAGGGGCGGCTACACCTTC. Protein: CASSVSGRGGYTF. The full variable domain, its missing parts supplied by reference TRBV9 and TRBJ1-2, is DSGVTQTPKHLITATGQRVTLRCSPRSGDLSVYWYQQSLDQGLQFLIQYYNGEERAKGNILERFSAQQFPDLHSELNLSSLELGDSALYFCASSVSGRGGYTFGSGTRLTVV.

The J gene is TRBJ1-1, the V gene TRBV4-2, with 7 bases identical to TRBD1. V lost 3 bases and J lost 6; bases outside the gene matches: 10. The CDR3 is made up of 15 amino acids. Germline values: CDR1 LGHNA, CDR2 YNFKEQ. CDR3 sequence (DNA): TGTGCCAGCAGCCAGCCGGGACAGATTGGACCTGAAGCTTTCTTT. It specifies CASSQPGQIGPEAFF.

Comments on this clone: This sequence may be a read error, since a much larger clone differs from it by one base. Other nucleotide sequences from this sample produce the same CDR3. V is TRBV4-1 and J is TRBJ2-1, with a possible D match to TRBD2 (6 bases). In germline, CDR1 is MGHRA, CDR2 YSYEKL. The CDR3 covers 13 residues. Trimming took 8 bases from V and 10 from J, leaving 18 bases between them. CDR3 sequence (DNA): TGCGCCAGCTCAGAACAAGGGACTTTAGAGCAGTTCTTC. It is translated as CASSEQGTLEQFF.

This clone was seen a handful of times. The chain has TRBV28 and TRBJ2-3; possibly TRBD1 for D (6 bases). Germline CDR1 MDHEN, CDR2 SYDVKM. The V gene lost 6 bases and the J gene lost 5 bases, with 15 bases spanning the gap. The CDR3 length is 14 residues. The CDR3 loop reads CASSSDRIGDTQYF. CDR3 sequence (DNA): TGTGCCAGCAGCTCAGACAGGATAGGAGATACGCAGTATTTT.

The chain combines TRBV7-9 with TRBJ1-1; the match to TRBD1 covers 9 bases. V lost 5 bases, J lost 5 bases, and 6 bases stayed unmatched. This CDR3 region has 14 residues. Germline CDR1 and CDR2: SEHNR and FQNEAQ (reference sequence). The CDR3 DNA sequence: TGTGCCAGCAGCCTACAGGGGGCGCAAACTGAAGCTTTCTTT. This gives the protein CASSLQGAQTEAFF. The full variable domain, in which reference TRBV7-9 and TRBJ1-1 provide the parts outside the CDR3, is DTGVSQNPRHKITKRGQNVTFRCDPISEHNRLYWYRQTLGQGPEFLTYFQNEAQLEKSRLLSDRFSAERPKGSFSTLEIQRTEQGDSAMYLCASSLQGAQTEAFFGQGTRLTVV.

Comments on this clone: This is likely an artifact of a read error, given a far larger clone one base away. Additional DNA sequences in this sample encode the identical CDR3. The rearrangement uses TRBV28 and TRBJ1-2; weak D call: TRBD1 (6 bases). This CDR3 region has 12 residues. The germline V gene has CDR1 MDHEN and CDR2 SYDVKM. The CDR3 spells CASQGSNYGYTF. As DNA, the CDR3 is TGTGCCAGTCAGGGGTCTAACTATGGCTACACATTC.

This chain uses TRBV18 with TRBJ2-3; D uncertain. Trimming shortened V by 5 bases and J by 5 bases, and 11 bases separated the two germline ends. The CDR3 totals 13 residues. CDR1 is KGHSH and CDR2 is LQKENI in the germline V gene. CDR3: CASSAEREDTQYF. CDR3 nucleotide sequence: TGTGCCAGCTCAGCCGAAAGGGAAGATACGCAGTATTTT.

This chain connects TRBV5-6 to TRBJ2-3; 10 bases are a match to TRBD2. J was trimmed by 2 bases and V by 1 base; bases with no gene match: 7. The length of the CDR3 is 17 residues. Germline CDR1 reads SGHDT; CDR2 reads YYEEEE. The CDR3 DNA follows: TGTGCCAGCAGCTTGCGGGGAGCGGGAGGGCTCACAGATACGCAGTATTTT. Its protein product is CASSLRGAGGLTDTQYF.

In its sample, this clone was seen once. The rearrangement uses TRBV29-1 and TRBJ2-3, with TRBD1 matching over 7 bases. The germline V gene encodes CDR1 SQVTM and CDR2 ANQGSEA. V gave up 7 bases and J gave up 10 bases; unmatched junction bases: 8. The CDR3 length is 11 residues. The CDR3 DNA sequence: TGCAGCGCCACAGGGGCAAATGCGCAGTATTTT. Residues: CSATGANAQYF.

V and J are TRBV30 and TRBJ1-2, with a tentative D call TRBD1 (6 bases). The CDR3 totals 16 residues. Trimming took off 0 bases at V and 0 bases at J, with 14 bases between the two ends. CDR1 and CDR2 from the germline V gene are GTSNPN and SVGIG (reference sequence). The CDR3 DNA reads as TGTGCCTGGAGTGTGCTGGGGGCTGGCGCTAACTATGGCTACACCTTC. This gives the protein CAWSVLGAGANYGYTF.

This clone appeared a few times. The chain couples TRBV7-3 to TRBJ2-1, with 11 bases that match TRBD2. The CDR3 totals 13 residues. After removal of 4 bases from V and 13 bases from J, the junction contained 6 bases not matched to a gene. Germline V CDR1 and CDR2: SGHTA, FQGTGA. In DNA form, the CDR3 reads TGTGCCAGCAGCTCCGGGACTAGCGGACTCCAGTTCTTC. Translation: CASSSGTSGLQFF.

The chain carries TRBV29-1 and TRBJ2-1; TRBD2 aligns across 11 bases. The trim removed 1 base at V and 6 bases at J, leaving 5 bases unmatched. The CDR3 loop spans 15 amino acids. The germline V gene encodes CDR1 SQVTM and CDR2 ANQGSEA. The CDR3 spells CSVEVGLAGGNEQFF. For the CDR3, the DNA is TGCAGCGTTGAAGTCGGGCTAGCGGGAGGCAATGAGCAGTTCTTC.

V is TRBV28 and J is TRBJ2-4, with D perhaps TRBD2 (6 bases). The V and J ends lost 2 bases and 1 base respectively, with 12 bases between them. The CDR3 loop spans 16 amino acids. The germline V gene has CDR1 MDHEN and CDR2 SYDVKM. CDR3 coding DNA: TGTGCCAGCAGTTTAGGGGGGAGGTTGGCCAAAAACATTCAGTACTTC. This gives the protein CASSLGGRLAKNIQYF.

The V and J genes are TRBV2 and TRBJ1-1; D is possibly TRBD1 (6 bases). The germline V and J ends were trimmed by 4 bases and 5 bases, with 17 bases remaining between them. This CDR3 region has 15 residues. Germline V gene sequence: CDR1 SNHLY, CDR2 FYNNEI. The CDR3 sequence: CASSAQGLLGTEAFF. Here the CDR3 DNA reads TGTGCCAGCAGTGCGCAGGGGTTGTTGGGAACTGAAGCTTTCTTT.

Only a few counts were recorded for this clone. The chain recombines TRBV11-2 with TRBJ2-7; 10 bases map to TRBD2. The V and J ends lost 1 base and 5 bases, in that order; junction bases with no gene match: 5. The CDR3 runs 15 residues. From germline, CDR1 is SGHAT and CDR2 FQNNGV. The DNA of the CDR3 is TGTGCCAGCAGCTTAGTTCTAGCGGGAGCCCACGAGCAGTACTTC. It is translated as CASSLVLAGAHEQYF.

This clone has a single count. The chain links TRBV5-6 to TRBJ2-1, with 8 bases lining up with TRBD2. The length of the CDR3 is 13 residues. V lost 5 bases to trimming and J lost 6 bases; unmatched junction nucleotides: 4. Germline V gives CDR1 SGHDT, CDR2 YYEEEE. For the CDR3, the DNA is TGTGCCAGCAGTAGCGCGGGGGGCAATGAGCAGTTCTTC. Its translation: CASSSAGGNEQFF.

This chain uses TRBV7-3 with TRBJ2-1; TRBD2 matches at 13 bases. The germline V gene encodes CDR1 SGHTA and CDR2 FQGTGA. The CDR3 runs to 17 residues. Trimming at V came to 1 base and at J to 5 bases, leaving 5 bases not matched to a gene. As DNA, the CDR3 is TGTGCCAGCAGCTTAATGCCTACTAGCGGGAGGGACAATGAGCAGTTCTTC. Protein product: CASSLMPTSGRDNEQFF.

The genes are TRBV11-3 and TRBJ2-7; the match to TRBD1 covers 10 bases. This CDR3 comprises 14 residues. The J segment lost 6 bases and the V segment lost 3 bases, leaving 5 bases of the junction unmatched. Germline CDR1 is SGHNT and CDR2 is YENEEA. CDR3 residues: CASSLDGTGAEQYF. The CDR3 nucleotides are TGTGCCAGCAGCTTGGATGGGACAGGGGCCGAGCAGTACTTC.

The gene calls are TRBV5-5 and TRBJ1-2, with D unresolved. The CDR3 has 13 residues. The V gene's germline CDR1 is SGHKS and CDR2 YYEKEE (reference sequence). Trimming removed 4 bases at V and 4 bases at J, with 11 bases between. The CDR3 loop reads CASSPRDPYGYTF. The CDR3, as DNA: TGTGCCAGCAGCCCCAGAGACCCCTATGGCTACACCTTC.